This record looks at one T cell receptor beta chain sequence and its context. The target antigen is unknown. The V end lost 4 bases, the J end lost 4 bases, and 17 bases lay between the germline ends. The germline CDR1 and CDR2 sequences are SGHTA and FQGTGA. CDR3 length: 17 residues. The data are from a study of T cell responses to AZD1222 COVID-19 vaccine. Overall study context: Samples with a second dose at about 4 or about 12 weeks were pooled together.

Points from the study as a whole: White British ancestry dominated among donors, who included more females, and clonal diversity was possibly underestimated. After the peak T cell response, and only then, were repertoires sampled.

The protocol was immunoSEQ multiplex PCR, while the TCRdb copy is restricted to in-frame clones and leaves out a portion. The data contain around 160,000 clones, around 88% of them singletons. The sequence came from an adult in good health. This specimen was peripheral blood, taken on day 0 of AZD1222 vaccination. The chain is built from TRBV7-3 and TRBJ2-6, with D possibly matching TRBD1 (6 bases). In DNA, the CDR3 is TGTGCCAGCAGCTCGGGTCTGTCAGGGGCCGGGGCCAACGTCCTGACTTTC. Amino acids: CASSSGLSGAGANVLTF.